This T cell receptor beta chain was identified during a study of blood T cell repertoires in COVID-19. For the study at large: Specimens from acute and convalescent COVID-19 originated in the United States, Italy and Spain. T cells, B-cell-depleted T cells, or PBMCs supplied cDNA or gDNA.

Germline V gene sequence: CDR1 LNHDA, CDR2 SQIVND (reference sequence). V was pared by 3 bases and J by 5 bases, with 19 bases between. CDR3 length: 16 amino acids. Under the authors' procedure: Amplification of reference gene primers provided the estimated nucleated cell counts. Here immunoSEQ multiplex PCR was the method, and the copy in TCRdb shows in-frame clones only, minus some. V and J calls and clone size are given by that table; D and trimming were obtained from the DNA. The data show 100,000 or so clones, around 86% seen once. J is TRBJ1-1 and V is TRBV19, with D unclear. The sequenced sample consisted of peripheral blood. This sequence originates from a man aged 45-60 years with acute or convalescent COVID-19. Written as DNA, the CDR3 is TGTGCCAGTAGTATTTTGTCCGGGTTGCCGAGAACTGAAGCTTTCTTT. Translated, it gives CASSILSGLPRTEAFF.